This paragraph reports one TCR beta chain. This entry comes from a study of human T cells and chemical hapten exposure. TCRdb reprocessed the RACE reads via MiXCR and lists one record per CDR3 protein. In the table there are 150,000 to 200,000 distinct CDR3 sequences, 20% to 25% of which are singletons. Per the germline V gene, CDR1 is SGHAT and CDR2 is FQDESV (reference sequence). This CDR3 has 14 residues. Trimming cost V 3 bases and J 2 bases, with 10 bases left between them. Stated time point: patch test 1, 2 weeks after DPC sensitization. The sample's treatment: therapeutic diphenylcyclopropenone sensitization with weekly scalp DPC.

The sequence came from a woman aged 50 to 60 with alopecia areata. Some clones in this sample may be carry-over from other donors' samples. This chain links TRBV11-1 with TRBJ2-5; possible D gene TRBD2, 5 bases. This sample comprised whole blood, obtained in connection with sensitization to the hapten diphenylcyclopropenone (DPC). The CDR3 spells CASSLERRQETQYF. CDR3 nucleotides: TGTGCCAGCAGCTTGGAGCGGAGACAAGAGACCCAGTACTTC.